The 13 T cell receptor beta chains below were found in one sample sequenced in a study of T-cell reconstitution after alpha-beta-depleted transplantation in children. The library targeted TCRbeta and was prepared with unique molecular identifiers. TCRdb called the PCR reads again in MiXCR, with one record for every CDR3 protein. The table lists over 400,000 distinct CDR3 sequences, under 15% of them singletons. The specimen was PBMCs from the stem cell graft donor, collected from the stem cell graft. Every receptor here comes from a human donor who donated a stem cell graft to a child with combined immunodeficiency.

Only a few counts were recorded for this clonotype. V is TRBV20-1 and J is TRBJ2-3; 12 nucleotides align to TRBD2. Unmatched junction bases numbered 11, after V lost 4 bases and J lost 0 bases. There are 18 residues in the CDR3. From germline, CDR1 is DFQATT and CDR2 SNEGSKA (reference sequence). The CDR3 sequence: CSATLAGGPSTSTDTQYF. In nucleotides, the CDR3 is TGCAGTGCTACCCTAGCGGGAGGGCCTTCTACGAGCACAGATACGCAGTATTTT.

This clonotype was found a few times. This chain uses TRBV7-2 with TRBJ1-5; possibly TRBD1 for D (6 bases). The CDR3 is 14 residues long. V was pared by 4 bases and J by 3 bases, with 10 bases between. CDR1 is SGHTA and CDR2 is FQGNSA in the germline V gene. The CDR3 reads CASSSYRDNQPQHF. The CDR3 DNA sequence: TGTGCCAGCAGCTCCTACAGGGACAATCAGCCCCAGCATTTT.

The table lists this clonotype with a few counts. V is TRBV5-1 and J is TRBJ2-7, with TRBD1 as a possible D gene (5 bases). CDR1 is SGHRS and CDR2 is YFSETQ in the germline V gene. The CDR3 extends over 14 amino acids. V lost 4 bases and J lost 0, with 11 bases in between. This CDR3 reads CASSSKQASYEQYF. CDR3 nucleotides: TGCGCCAGCAGCAGCAAACAGGCCTCCTACGAGCAGTACTTC.

The chain combines TRBV12-3 or TRBV12-4 with TRBJ2-7; D is possibly TRBD2 (6 bases). Trimming left V 8 bases short and J 2 bases short, with 13 bases between. The CDR3 length is 13 residues. The CDR3 here is CASAAGPAYEQYF. The CDR3 coding sequence is TGTGCCAGCGCCGCGGGACCAGCCTACGAGCAGTACTTC.

This clonotype was counted only a few times. The chain carries TRBV7-8 and TRBJ2-5; D is perhaps TRBD2 (7 bases). This CDR3 contains 14 residues. Trimming removed 6 bases at V and 5 bases at J, with 16 bases between. Germline CDR1 reads SGHVS; CDR2 reads FQNEAQ. The CDR3 protein is CASSMGRGVETQYF. The CDR3 DNA sequence: TGTGCCAGCAGTATGGGGAGGGGGGTTGAGACCCAGTACTTC.

This clonotype showed up just a few times. The V and J genes are TRBV20-1 and TRBJ2-7; D is perhaps TRBD1 (6 bases). Deletions cut 6 bases from V and 7 bases from J, with 19 bases between. The CDR3 consists of 13 residues. In germline, CDR1 is DFQATT, CDR2 SNEGSKA (reference sequence). The CDR3 spells CSAQGPTYVEQYF. The CDR3 nucleotides read TGCAGTGCCCAGGGGCCAACCTACGTTGAGCAGTACTTC.

This clonotype came up a few times. The J gene is TRBJ2-3, the V gene TRBV19; D may be TRBD1 (6 bases). The CDR3 is made up of 15 amino acids. V was trimmed by 7 bases and J by 2 bases, leaving 16 bases between them. CDR1 and CDR2 (germline): LNHDA, SQIVND (reference sequence). The CDR3 DNA is TGTGCCAGTACCCAAGGACAGAGCTACACAGATACGCAGTATTTT. Protein: CASTQGQSYTDTQYF.

The V call is TRBV10-3, the J call TRBJ1-4; no firm D call. V gave up 6 bases and J gave up 5 bases, with 10 bases separating them. Germline assignment: CDR1 ENHRY and CDR2 SYGVKD. The CDR3 is made up of 13 amino acids. The CDR3 loop is CAISNIENEKLFF. CDR3 nucleotides: TGTGCCATCAGCAACATTGAGAATGAAAAACTGTTTTTT.

This chain links TRBV7-2 with TRBJ2-7, with D possibly matching TRBD2 (5 bases). CDR3 length: 14 amino acids. Trimming removed 2 bases from V and 0 bases from J, with 8 bases in between. Looked up from germline, CDR1 is SGHTA and CDR2 is FQGNSA. CDR3 amino acids: CASSLLSGSYEQYF. CDR3 DNA: TGTGCCAGCAGCTTACTGAGCGGCTCCTACGAGCAGTACTTC.

The chain couples TRBV7-2 to TRBJ1-2; D is undetermined. This CDR3 has 14 residues. The germline V gene has CDR1 SGHTA and CDR2 FQGNSA. Trimming stripped 5 bases from V and 4 bases from J, with 14 bases between. The CDR3, as DNA: TGTGCCAGCAGCACTCCGGAAGGCGCCTATGGCTACACCTTC. The encoded protein is CASSTPEGAYGYTF.

A few counts support this clonotype. The CDR3 sequence is CASSPPYGGADNEQFF. The CDR3 coding sequence is TGCGCCAGCAGCCCGCCCTATGGGGGGGCTGATAATGAGCAGTTCTTC. The J gene is TRBJ2-1, the V gene TRBV5-1, with D perhaps TRBD2 (7 bases). Trimming took off 4 bases at V and 7 bases at J, with 21 bases between the two ends. The CDR3 length is 16 residues. CDR1 SGHRS and CDR2 YFSETQ come from the germline V gene.

The rearrangement uses TRBV6-2 or TRBV6-3 and TRBJ1-2, with D perhaps TRBD1 (6 bases). CDR3 length equals 14 residues. CDR1 MNHEY and CDR2 SVGEGT come from the germline V gene. V was pared by 8 bases and J by 7 bases, with 20 bases between. CDR3 bases: TGTGCCAGCGGTTGGACAGCCCAACGGGGTGGCTACACCTTC. It codes for CASGWTAQRGGYTF.

This clonotype was detected many times. The chain employs TRBV20-1 and TRBJ2-7; TRBD2 matches 12 bases. Germline assignment: CDR1 DFQATT and CDR2 SNEGSKA (reference sequence). Losses at the gene ends were 5 bases for V and 4 bases for J; bases not matched to a gene: 3. This CDR3 contains 13 residues. The CDR3 DNA sequence: TGCAGTGCTCTAGCGGGGGGGGAGTACGAGCAGTACTTC. Translation: CSALAGGEYEQYF.